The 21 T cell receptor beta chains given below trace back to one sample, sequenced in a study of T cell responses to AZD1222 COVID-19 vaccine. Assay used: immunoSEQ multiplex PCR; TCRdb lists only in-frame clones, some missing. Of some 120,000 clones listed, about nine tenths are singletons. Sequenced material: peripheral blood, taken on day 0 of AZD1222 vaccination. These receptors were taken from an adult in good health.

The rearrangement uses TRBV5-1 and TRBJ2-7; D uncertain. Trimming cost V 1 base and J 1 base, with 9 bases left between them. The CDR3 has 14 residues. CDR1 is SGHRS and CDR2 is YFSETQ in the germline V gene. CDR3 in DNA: TGCGCCAGCAGCTTGACAGCACCTTCCTACGAGCAGTACTTC. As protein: CASSLTAPSYEQYF. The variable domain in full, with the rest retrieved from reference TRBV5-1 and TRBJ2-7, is KAGVTQTPRYLIKTRGQQVTLSCSPISGHRSVSWYQQTPGQGLQFLFEYFSETQRNKGNFPGRFSGRQFSNSRSEMNVSTLELGDSALYLCASSLTAPSYEQYFGPGTRLTVT.

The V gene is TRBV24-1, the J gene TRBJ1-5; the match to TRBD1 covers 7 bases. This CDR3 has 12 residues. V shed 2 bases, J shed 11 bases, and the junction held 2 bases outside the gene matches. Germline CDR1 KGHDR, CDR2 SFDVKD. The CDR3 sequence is CATSDSDRTQHF. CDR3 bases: TGTGCCACCAGTGATTCGGACAGGACCCAGCATTTT.

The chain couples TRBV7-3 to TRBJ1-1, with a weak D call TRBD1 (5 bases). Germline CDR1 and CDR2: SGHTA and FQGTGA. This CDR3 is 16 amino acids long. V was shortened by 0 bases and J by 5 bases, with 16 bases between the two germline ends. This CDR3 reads CASSLTGGAAGTEAFF. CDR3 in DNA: TGTGCCAGCAGCTTAACGGGGGGAGCAGCGGGAACTGAAGCTTTCTTT. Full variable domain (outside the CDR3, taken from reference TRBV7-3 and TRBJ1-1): GAGVSQTPSNKVTEKGKYVELRCDPISGHTALYWYRQSLGQGPEFLIYFQGTGAADDSGLPNDRFFAVRPEGSVSTLKIQRTERGDSAVYLCASSLTGGAAGTEAFFGQGTRLTVV.

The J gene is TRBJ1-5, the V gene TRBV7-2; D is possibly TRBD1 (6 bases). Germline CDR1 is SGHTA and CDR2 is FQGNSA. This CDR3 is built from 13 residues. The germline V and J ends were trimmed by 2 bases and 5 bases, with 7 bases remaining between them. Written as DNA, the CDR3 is TGTGCCAGCAGCTTAAACAGGGATCAGCCCCAGCATTTT. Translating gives CASSLNRDQPQHF.

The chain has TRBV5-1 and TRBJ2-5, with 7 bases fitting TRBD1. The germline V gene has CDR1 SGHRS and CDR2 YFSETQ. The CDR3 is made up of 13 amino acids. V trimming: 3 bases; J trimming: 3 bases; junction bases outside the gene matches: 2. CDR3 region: CASSSDRKETQYF. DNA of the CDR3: TGCGCCAGCAGCTCGGACAGGAAAGAGACCCAGTACTTC.

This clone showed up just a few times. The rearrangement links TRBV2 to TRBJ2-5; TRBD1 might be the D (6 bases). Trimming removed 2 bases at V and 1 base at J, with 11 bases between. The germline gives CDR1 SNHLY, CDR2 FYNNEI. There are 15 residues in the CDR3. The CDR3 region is CASSEQGPRQETQYF. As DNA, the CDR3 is TGTGCCAGCAGTGAACAGGGGCCCCGCCAAGAGACCCAGTACTTC.

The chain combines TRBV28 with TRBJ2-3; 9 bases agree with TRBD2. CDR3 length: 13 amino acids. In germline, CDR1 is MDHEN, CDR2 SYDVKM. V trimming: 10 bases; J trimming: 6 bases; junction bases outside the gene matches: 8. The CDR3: CATRLAARDTQYF. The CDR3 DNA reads TGTGCCACCCGACTAGCGGCGAGGGATACGCAGTATTTT.

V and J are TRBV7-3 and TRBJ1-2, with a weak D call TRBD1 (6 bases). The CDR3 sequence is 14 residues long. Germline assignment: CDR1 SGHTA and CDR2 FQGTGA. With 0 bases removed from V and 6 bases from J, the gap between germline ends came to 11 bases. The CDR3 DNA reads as TGTGCCAGCAGCTTAACGTCGGAGGGGGATGGCTACACCTTC. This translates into CASSLTSEGDGYTF.

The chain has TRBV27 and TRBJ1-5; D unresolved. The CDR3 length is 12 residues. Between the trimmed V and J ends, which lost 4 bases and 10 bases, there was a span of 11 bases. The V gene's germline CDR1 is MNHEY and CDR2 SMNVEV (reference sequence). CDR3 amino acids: CASSSLGLPQHF. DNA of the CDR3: TGTGCCAGCAGTTCTTTGGGTCTCCCCCAGCATTTT.

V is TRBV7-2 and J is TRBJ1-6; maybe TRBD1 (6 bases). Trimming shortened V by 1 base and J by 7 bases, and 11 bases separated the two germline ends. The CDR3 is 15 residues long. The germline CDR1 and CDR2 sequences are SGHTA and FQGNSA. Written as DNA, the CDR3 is TGTGCCAGCAGCTTAGGTCAGGGGCCGAATTCACCCCTCCACTTT. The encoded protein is CASSLGQGPNSPLHF.

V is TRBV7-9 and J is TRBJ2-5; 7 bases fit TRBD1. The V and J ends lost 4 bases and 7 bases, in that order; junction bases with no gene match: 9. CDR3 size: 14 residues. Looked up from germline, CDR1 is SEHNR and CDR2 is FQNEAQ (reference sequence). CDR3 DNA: TGTGCCAGCAGCTATTCGGGGACAGTCGGGACCCAGTACTTC. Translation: CASSYSGTVGTQYF.

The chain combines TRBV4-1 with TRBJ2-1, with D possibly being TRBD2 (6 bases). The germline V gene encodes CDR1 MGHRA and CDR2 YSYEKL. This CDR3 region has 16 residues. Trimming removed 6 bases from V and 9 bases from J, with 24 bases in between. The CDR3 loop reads CASSTGRVTLGGEQFF. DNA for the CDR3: TGCGCCAGCAGTACCGGCAGGGTGACCCTGGGAGGTGAGCAGTTCTTC.

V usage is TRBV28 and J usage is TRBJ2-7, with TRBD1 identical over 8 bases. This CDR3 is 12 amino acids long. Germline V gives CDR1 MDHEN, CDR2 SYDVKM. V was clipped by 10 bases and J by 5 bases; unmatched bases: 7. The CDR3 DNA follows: TGTGCCATCGGACAGGGTGTTCACGAGCAGTACTTC. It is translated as CAIGQGVHEQYF. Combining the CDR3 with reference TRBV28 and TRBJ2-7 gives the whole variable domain DVKVTQSSRYLVKRTGEKVFLECVQDMDHENMFWYRQDPGLGLRLIYFSYDVKMKEKGDIPEGYSVSREKKERFSLILESASTNQTSMYLCAIGQGVHEQYFGPGTRLTVT.

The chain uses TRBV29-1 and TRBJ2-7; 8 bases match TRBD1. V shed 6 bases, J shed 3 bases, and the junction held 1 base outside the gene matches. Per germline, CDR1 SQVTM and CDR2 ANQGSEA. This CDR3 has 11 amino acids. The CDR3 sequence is CSVDRGYEQYF. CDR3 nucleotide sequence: TGCAGCGTCGACAGGGGCTACGAGCAGTACTTC.

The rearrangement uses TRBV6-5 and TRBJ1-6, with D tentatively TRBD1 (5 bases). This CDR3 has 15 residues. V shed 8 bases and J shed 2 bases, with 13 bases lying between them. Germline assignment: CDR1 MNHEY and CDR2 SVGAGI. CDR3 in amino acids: CASRIPGPYNSPLHF. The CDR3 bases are TGTGCCAGCCGTATTCCGGGACCCTATAATTCACCCCTCCACTTT.

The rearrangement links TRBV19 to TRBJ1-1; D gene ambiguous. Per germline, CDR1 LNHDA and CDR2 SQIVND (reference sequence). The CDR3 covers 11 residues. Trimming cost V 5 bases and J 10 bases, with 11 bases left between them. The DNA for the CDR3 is TGTGCCAGTAGTGTCGACCGAAGAGCTTTCTTT. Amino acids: CASSVDRRAFF.

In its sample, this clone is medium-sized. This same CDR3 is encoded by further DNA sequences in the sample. CDR3 in DNA: TGTGCCAGCAGCTTAGGGGGGGGAGCCTACAATGAGCAGTTCTTC. This codes for CASSLGGGAYNEQFF. The V call is TRBV7-9, the J call TRBJ2-1, with TRBD2 matching over 7 bases. CDR3 size: 15 residues. Germline assignment: CDR1 SEHNR and CDR2 FQNEAQ (reference sequence). V lost 1 base and J lost 2; bases outside the gene matches: 2.

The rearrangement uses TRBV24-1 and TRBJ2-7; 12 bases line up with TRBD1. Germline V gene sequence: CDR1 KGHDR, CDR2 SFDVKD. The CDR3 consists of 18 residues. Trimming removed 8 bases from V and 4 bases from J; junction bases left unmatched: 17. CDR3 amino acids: CATTVTGTGGSLLYEQYF. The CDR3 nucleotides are TGTGCCACCACCGTAACCGGGACAGGGGGCTCCCTCTTGTACGAGCAGTACTTC.

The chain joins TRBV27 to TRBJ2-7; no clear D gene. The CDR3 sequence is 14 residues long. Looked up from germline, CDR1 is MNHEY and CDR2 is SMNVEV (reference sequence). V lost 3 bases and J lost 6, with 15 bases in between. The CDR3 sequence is CASSLYLTTGEQYF. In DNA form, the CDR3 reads TGTGCCAGCAGTTTGTATCTGACGACGGGCGAGCAGTACTTC.

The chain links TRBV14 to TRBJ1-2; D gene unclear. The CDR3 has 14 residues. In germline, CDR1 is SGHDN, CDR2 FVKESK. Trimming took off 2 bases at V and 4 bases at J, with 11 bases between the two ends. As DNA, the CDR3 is TGTGCCAGCAGCCAATCCCTCACGATCTATGGCTACACCTTC. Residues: CASSQSLTIYGYTF.

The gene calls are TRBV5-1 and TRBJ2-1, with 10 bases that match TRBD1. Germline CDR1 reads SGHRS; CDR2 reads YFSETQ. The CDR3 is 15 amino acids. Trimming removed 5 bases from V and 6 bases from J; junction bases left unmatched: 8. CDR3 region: CASRLGTGAGNEQFF. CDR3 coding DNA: TGCGCCAGCAGGCTCGGGACAGGGGCAGGCAATGAGCAGTTCTTC.